This T cell receptor beta chain was identified during a study of blood T cell repertoires in COVID-19. The CDR3 totals 12 residues. Between the trimmed V and J ends, which lost 6 bases and 1 base, there was a span of 7 bases. Germline CDR1 is LNHDA and CDR2 is SQIVND (reference sequence). In the study's own analysis: Estimated nucleated cell counts came from reference gene primer amplification. Produced via immunoSEQ multiplex PCR; TCRdb's table is partial and in-frame only. V and J calls and clone size are those listed in that table; D and trimming were worked out from the DNA. This table has approximately 160,000 clones, around 84% appearing once.

This TCR derives from a man in his forties or fifties who had recovered from COVID-19. Sequenced material: PBMCs or T cells enriched from blood (not recorded which). The genes are TRBV19 and TRBJ2-7; the D gene is possibly TRBD1 (6 bases). CDR3 amino acids: CASSTGSYEQYF. The CDR3, as DNA: TGTGCCAGTAGCACAGGGTCCTACGAGCAGTACTTC.